These 21 T cell receptor beta chains were all obtained from the same sample, sequenced in a study of cytomegalovirus exposure and HLA in healthy donors. The PCR was carried out with 60 Vbeta primers and 13 Jbeta primers. The protocol was immunoSEQ multiplex PCR, while the TCRdb copy is restricted to in-frame clones and leaves out a portion. The table has a few hundred thousand clones, roughly 84% seen once. Material for sequencing was PBMCs. The origin of the receptors is a girl aged 10-17 years in good health and CMV-seronegative.

This chain joins TRBV7-2 and TRBJ1-2; no clear D. This CDR3 is built from 18 residues. From germline, CDR1 is SGHTA and CDR2 FQGNSA. Trimming left V 4 bases short and J 0 bases short, with 21 bases between. CDR3 DNA sequence: TGTGCCAGCAGCTCTGCCCCCACCGGGCGGAGGACTAACTATGGCTACACCTTC. This sequence encodes CASSSAPTGRRTNYGYTF.

The V call is TRBV25-1, the J call TRBJ2-1; TRBD2 agrees at 7 bases. Unmatched junction bases numbered 12, after V lost 6 bases and J lost 4 bases. CDR1 MGHDK and CDR2 SYGVNS come from the germline V gene. The CDR3 is 16 amino acids. For the CDR3, the DNA is TGTGCCAGCAGCCTCAAAGGCAGCGGGGTATACAATGAGCAGTTCTTC. The encoded protein is CASSLKGSGVYNEQFF. Together with reference TRBV25-1 and TRBJ2-1, the CDR3 gives the full variable domain: EADIYQTPRYLVIGTGKKITLECSQTMGHDKMYWYQQDPGMELHLIHYSYGVNSTEKGDLSSESTVSRIRTEHFPLTLESARPSHTSQYLCASSLKGSGVYNEQFFGPGTRLTVL.

The chain has TRBV27 and TRBJ1-2; no clear D gene. This CDR3 spans 12 amino acids. With 8 bases removed from V and 5 bases from J, the gap between germline ends came to 12 bases. The germline CDR1 and CDR2 sequences are MNHEY and SMNVEV (reference sequence). The CDR3 DNA reads as TGTGCCAGCGGACGAGAGGGATATGGCTACACCTTC. This sequence encodes CASGREGYGYTF.

V usage is TRBV19 and J usage is TRBJ2-5; tentatively, D is TRBD1 (5 bases). Germline-derived CDR1 and CDR2 are LNHDA and SQIVND (reference sequence). The CDR3 loop spans 11 amino acids. The ends were cut back, 5 bases at V and 5 bases at J, with 6 bases in the middle. The CDR3 protein is CASSQGETQYF. The CDR3 bases are TGTGCCAGTAGTCAGGGTGAGACCCAGTACTTC. Full variable domain (missing parts from reference TRBV19 and TRBJ2-5): DGGITQSPKYLFRKEGQNVTLSCEQNLNHDAMYWYRQDPGQGLRLIYYSQIVNDFQKGDIAEGYSVSREKKESFPLTVTSAQKNPTAFYLCASSQGETQYFGPGTRLLVL.

V gene TRBV4-2 combines with J gene TRBJ2-7, with 10 bases identical to TRBD2. The CDR3 length is 16 residues. The germline V gene has CDR1 LGHNA and CDR2 YNFKEQ. V was clipped by 4 bases and J by 3 bases; unmatched bases: 9. Here the CDR3 reads CASSRTPSGGDYEQYF. DNA for the CDR3: TGTGCCAGCAGCCGAACACCCAGCGGGGGGGACTACGAGCAGTACTTC.

This chain joins TRBV29-1 and TRBJ2-1; D ambiguous. The germline CDR1 and CDR2 sequences are SQVTM and ANQGSEA. The V end lost 5 bases, the J end lost 9 bases, and 14 bases lay between the germline ends. The CDR3 has 12 residues. The CDR3 bases are TGCAGCGTTCCGAGCCTCGAATTTGAGCAGTTCTTC. Its protein is CSVPSLEFEQFF.

This clone was detected only a few times. V is TRBV6-1 and J is TRBJ1-2, with D perhaps TRBD1 (6 bases). The germline gives CDR1 MNHNS, CDR2 SASEGT. The ends were cut back, 6 bases at V and 13 bases at J, with 21 bases in the middle. There are 13 residues in the CDR3. For the CDR3, the DNA is TGTGCCAGCAGGGCTAGGACAGACCCATCTTTCACCTTC. Translation: CASRARTDPSFTF.

This clone was seen once. The genes are TRBV10-3 and TRBJ2-7, with D unresolved. The CDR3 is made up of 14 amino acids. V was cut by 6 bases and J by 0 bases, with 12 bases left in between. The germline V gene encodes CDR1 ENHRY and CDR2 SYGVKD. DNA for the CDR3: TGTGCCATCAGATCCATAGAGGTCTCCTACGAGCAGTACTTC. It is translated as CAIRSIEVSYEQYF.

The V call is TRBV7-2, the J call TRBJ2-3; 9 bases are a match to TRBD2. The CDR3 is 15 amino acids. The V segment lost 5 bases and the J segment 6 bases; nucleotides outside the gene matches: 9. Germline CDR1 reads SGHTA; CDR2 reads FQGNSA. This CDR3 is CASSPRAGGLDTQYF. The CDR3, as DNA: TGTGCCAGCAGCCCGCGGGCGGGGGGGCTTGATACGCAGTATTTT.

The chain is built from TRBV4-1 and TRBJ1-1; D is unclear. Germline loops: CDR1 MGHRA, CDR2 YSYEKL. There are 14 residues in the CDR3. V was trimmed by 4 bases and J by 3 bases, leaving 12 bases between them. Written as DNA, the CDR3 is TGCGCCAGCAGCCGCCTACCGCGGGACACTGAAGCTTTCTTT. This gives the protein CASSRLPRDTEAFF.

The rearrangement uses TRBV19 and TRBJ1-5; a possible D gene is TRBD1 (6 bases). Germline V gene data show CDR1 as LNHDA and CDR2 as SQIVND (reference sequence). Trimming stripped 3 bases from V and 5 bases from J, with 11 bases between. The CDR3 extends over 14 amino acids. As DNA, the CDR3 is TGTGCCAGTAGTATCTCAGGGGTGGATCAGCCCCAGCATTTT. Translation: CASSISGVDQPQHF.

This clone came up once. The rearrangement joins TRBV29-1 to TRBJ2-7; the D gene is possibly TRBD1 (6 bases). This CDR3 region has 12 residues. Trimming took off 5 bases at V and 3 bases at J, with 11 bases between the two ends. CDR1 is SQVTM and CDR2 is ANQGSEA in the germline V gene. CDR3 DNA sequence: TGCAGCGTTACCCTGGACAGCTACGAGCAGTACTTC. Its translation: CSVTLDSYEQYF.

As DNA, the CDR3 is TGTGCCAGCAAAGGACAGGCAAACATTCAGTACTTC. It is translated as CASKGQANIQYF. This sequence joins TRBV11-3 and TRBJ2-4, with 7 bases fitting TRBD1. CDR1 is SGHNT, CDR2 YENEEA, per germline. This CDR3 is built from 12 residues. Trimming removed 7 bases from V and 6 bases from J; junction bases left unmatched: 3. Complete variable domain (other parts from reference TRBV11-3 and TRBJ2-4): EAGVVQSPRYKIIEKKQPVAFWCNPISGHNTLYWYLQNLGQGPELLIRYENEEAVDDSQLPKDRFSAERLKGVDSTLKIQPAELGDSAVYLCASKGQANIQYFGAGTRLSVL.

Written as DNA, the CDR3 is TGTGCCAGCAGTCCGATTGGGGCGGGGGCTATGAACGAGCAGTACTTC. It codes for CASSPIGAGAMNEQYF. This chain joins TRBV28 and TRBJ2-7; tentatively, D is TRBD2 (7 bases). The germline V and J ends were trimmed by 5 bases and 5 bases, with 22 bases remaining between them. In germline, CDR1 is MDHEN, CDR2 SYDVKM. This CDR3 contains 16 residues.

The chain joins TRBV7-9 to TRBJ1-1, with 8 positions matching TRBD1. This CDR3 is built from 13 residues. V was pared by 5 bases and J by 3 bases, with 2 bases of the junction left unmatched. Germline lookup yields CDR1 SEHNR and CDR2 FQNEAQ (reference sequence). The CDR3 loop reads CASSRTGYTEAFF. For the CDR3, the DNA is TGTGCCAGCAGCCGGACAGGGTACACTGAAGCTTTCTTT.

This clone was seen once. The chain recombines TRBV11-3 with TRBJ2-1; unclear D gene. The CDR3 is 16 residues long. CDR1 is SGHNT and CDR2 is YENEEA in the germline V gene. V shed 3 bases and J shed 5 bases, with 17 bases lying between them. CDR3 sequence reads: CASSLPSSSPNNEQFF. DNA for the CDR3: TGTGCCAGCAGCTTGCCCTCCTCGAGCCCCAACAATGAGCAGTTCTTC.

J is TRBJ2-1 and V is TRBV5-1; 7 bases match TRBD1. The length of the CDR3 is 15 residues. The J segment lost 7 bases and the V segment lost 0 bases, leaving 7 bases of the junction unmatched. Germline V lookup: CDR1 SGHRS, CDR2 YFSETQ. The CDR3 reads CASSLGPDRVNEQFF. The CDR3 coding sequence is TGCGCCAGCAGCTTGGGCCCCGACAGGGTTAATGAGCAGTTCTTC.

The chain is built from TRBV2 and TRBJ2-2; TRBD1 agrees at 9 bases. The CDR3 spans 15 residues. Per the germline V gene, CDR1 is SNHLY and CDR2 is FYNNEI. V shed 6 bases and J 2 bases; nucleotides not matched to a gene: 4. The CDR3 is CASSQGQGNTGELFF. The CDR3 DNA reads as TGTGCCAGCAGCCAGGGACAGGGAAACACCGGGGAGCTGTTTTTT. The whole variable domain, filled in from reference TRBV2 and TRBJ2-2, reads EPEVTQTPSHQVTQMGQEVILRCVPISNHLYFYWYRQILGQKVEFLVSFYNNEISEKSEIFDDQFSVERPDGSNFTLKIRSTKLEDSAMYFCASSQGQGNTGELFFGEGSRLTVL.

This sequence joins TRBV9 and TRBJ2-1, with D tentatively TRBD2 (5 bases). The germline V and J ends were trimmed by 0 bases and 6 bases, with 16 bases remaining between them. Germline V CDR1 and CDR2: SGDLS, YYNGEE. The CDR3 is made up of 16 amino acids. CDR3: CASSVAAASWGNEQFF. The DNA of the CDR3 is TGTGCCAGCAGCGTAGCTGCGGCTAGCTGGGGCAATGAGCAGTTCTTC. Together with reference TRBV9 and TRBJ2-1, the CDR3 gives the full variable domain: DSGVTQTPKHLITATGQRVTLRCSPRSGDLSVYWYQQSLDQGLQFLIQYYNGEERAKGNILERFSAQQFPDLHSELNLSSLELGDSALYFCASSVAAASWGNEQFFGPGTRLTVL.

The V call is TRBV9, the J call TRBJ2-7; 8 bases are a match to TRBD2. CDR3 size: 17 residues. Germline values: CDR1 SGDLS, CDR2 YYNGEE. Trimming removed 3 bases from V and 4 bases from J; junction bases left unmatched: 15. The CDR3 reads CASSGLPGGHGVYEQYF. The CDR3 DNA follows: TGTGCCAGCAGCGGCTTACCGGGAGGGCATGGGGTTTACGAGCAGTACTTC.

The chain is built from TRBV15 and TRBJ2-3; 8 bases line up with TRBD1. The V gene's germline CDR1 is LNHNV and CDR2 YYDKDF (reference sequence). Germline trimming cut 7 bases from V and 2 bases from J; bases unmatched to any gene: 8. This CDR3 is built from 15 residues. CDR3 sequence: CATTQGASNTDTQYF. Written as DNA, the CDR3 is TGTGCCACCACGCAGGGGGCCTCTAACACAGATACGCAGTATTTT.